This entry lists 15 T cell receptor beta chains sequenced from one sample in a study of blood T cell repertoires in COVID-19. Repertoires were generated with immunoSEQ multiplex PCR, while TCRdb's copy carries only in-frame clones and drops some. The repertoire includes fewer than 55,000 clones, 80% to 85% of them detected once, and about 1.6% sits in the top ten. Sequencing used peripheral blood. These receptors were obtained from a man aged 50 or older with acute or convalescent COVID-19.

This rearrangement joins TRBV6-2 or TRBV6-3 to TRBJ2-1; 9 bases align to TRBD1. CDR3 length equals 15 residues. Per germline, CDR1 MNHEY and CDR2 SVGEGT. The J segment lost 3 bases and the V segment lost 4 bases, leaving 4 bases of the junction unmatched. The CDR3 sequence: CASSSDRGIYNEQFF. The DNA of the CDR3 is TGTGCCAGCAGTTCCGACAGGGGGATCTACAATGAGCAGTTCTTC.

The V and J genes are TRBV4-1 and TRBJ2-7; no definite D call. CDR1 is MGHRA, CDR2 YSYEKL, per germline. CDR3 size: 17 residues. The V end was cut by 4 bases, the J end by 0 bases, with 19 bases between. The CDR3 is CASSPSLELVSSYEQYF. CDR3 sequence (DNA): TGCGCCAGCAGCCCCTCCCTTGAACTGGTTAGCTCCTACGAGCAGTACTTC.

The V gene is TRBV11-2, the J gene TRBJ2-1; D remains ambiguous. V shed 5 bases and J shed 9 bases, with 8 bases lying between them. The CDR3 covers 11 residues. Germline lookup yields CDR1 SGHAT and CDR2 FQNNGV. CDR3 DNA sequence: TGTGCCAGCAGCCTCTACGGTGAGCAGTTCTTC. Protein sequence: CASSLYGEQFF.

This sequence joins TRBV28 and TRBJ1-2; D perhaps matches TRBD1 (5 bases). Germline values: CDR1 MDHEN, CDR2 SYDVKM. V lost 4 bases to trimming and J lost 6 bases, with 18 bases between them. CDR3 length: 15 residues. The CDR3 loop is CASSSGLYSGDGYTF. CDR3 DNA sequence: TGTGCCAGCAGTTCTGGGCTCTACTCGGGGGATGGCTACACCTTC.

This clone has just one count. J is TRBJ2-3 and V is TRBV3-1 (or the pseudogene TRBV3-2); 10 bases align to TRBD2. J was trimmed by 4 bases and V by 7 bases; bases with no gene match: 8. This CDR3 has 15 residues. In germline, CDR1 is LGHDT, CDR2 YNNKEL (reference sequence). For the CDR3, the DNA is TGTGCCAGCACGCTCAGCGGGGGGGGAGCAGATACGCAGTATTTT. The encoded protein is CASTLSGGGADTQYF.

The chain carries TRBV6-5 and TRBJ1-6; tentatively, D is TRBD1 (6 bases). V was clipped by 4 bases and J by 3 bases, with 13 bases between them. The CDR3 totals 16 residues. Looked up from germline, CDR1 is MNHEY and CDR2 is SVGAGI. The CDR3 DNA sequence: TGTGCCAGCAGTTCCTACAGGGCGGGCTATAATTCACCCCTCCACTTT. As protein: CASSSYRAGYNSPLHF.

This chain uses TRBV14 with TRBJ1-6; 8 bases are a match to TRBD1. V was pared by 2 bases and J by 8 bases, with 11 bases of the junction left unmatched. The V gene's germline CDR1 is SGHDN and CDR2 FVKESK. The CDR3 extends over 17 amino acids. CDR3 region: CASSQLDRDRGDSPLHF. The CDR3 bases are TGTGCCAGCAGCCAACTGGACAGGGACCGGGGTGATTCACCCCTCCACTTT.

This chain connects TRBV19 to TRBJ2-1; 13 positions match TRBD2. Trimming removed 3 bases from V and 8 bases from J; junction bases left unmatched: 7. CDR1 is LNHDA and CDR2 is SQIVND in the germline V gene (reference sequence). This CDR3 is 16 amino acids long. In DNA form, the CDR3 reads TGTGCCAGTAGTATCCAAAGAGGACTAGCGGGAGATGAGCAGTTCTTC. It codes for CASSIQRGLAGDEQFF. Looking up the rest from reference TRBV19 and TRBJ2-1 gives the full variable domain: DGGITQSPKYLFRKEGQNVTLSCEQNLNHDAMYWYRQDPGQGLRLIYYSQIVNDFQKGDIAEGYSVSREKKESFPLTVTSAQKNPTAFYLCASSIQRGLAGDEQFFGPGTRLTVL.

This clone was found once. The chain employs TRBV9 and TRBJ2-7, with TRBD1 as a possible D gene (6 bases). This CDR3 spans 15 amino acids. V lost 3 bases to trimming and J lost 10 bases, with 23 bases between them. Germline values: CDR1 SGDLS, CDR2 YYNGEE. The CDR3 loop reads CASSAGVDSTRKQYF. The CDR3 DNA reads as TGTGCCAGCAGCGCCGGGGTGGACAGTACCCGGAAACAGTACTTC. The full variable domain, in which reference TRBV9 and TRBJ2-7 provide the parts outside the CDR3, is DSGVTQTPKHLITATGQRVTLRCSPRSGDLSVYWYQQSLDQGLQFLIQYYNGEERAKGNILERFSAQQFPDLHSELNLSSLELGDSALYFCASSAGVDSTRKQYFGPGTRLTVT.

The gene calls are TRBV5-6 and TRBJ2-7; a weak D match, TRBD1 (6 bases). CDR3 length: 16 residues. The V gene lost 5 bases and the J gene lost 0 bases, with 18 bases spanning the gap. CDR1 and CDR2 from the germline V gene are SGHDT and YYEEEE. CDR3 coding DNA: TGTGCCAGCAGGCGGCGTAGGACAGCGAGCTCCTACGAGCAGTACTTC. Amino acids: CASRRRRTASSYEQYF.

This clone has a handful of counts. The rearrangement links TRBV15 to TRBJ1-5, with D possibly being TRBD1 (5 bases). The CDR3 is 14 residues long. Trimming left V 4 bases short and J 0 bases short, with 7 bases between. Germline CDR1 LNHNV, CDR2 YYDKDF (reference sequence). The CDR3 DNA follows: TGTGCCACCAGCATAGGACATAGCAATCAGCCCCAGCATTTT. Amino acids: CATSIGHSNQPQHF.

CDR3 bases: TGCGTCAGGGGGGACATATTTGATGGTCAGCCCCAGCATTTT. This codes for CVRGDIFDGQPQHF. V gene TRBV10-1 combines with J gene TRBJ1-5; 7 positions agree with TRBD1. The CDR3 is 14 residues long. Germline V lookup: CDR1 WNHNN, CDR2 SYGVQD (reference sequence).

The rearrangement joins TRBV4-1 to TRBJ2-5, with TRBD2 as a possible D gene (5 bases). The V gene's germline CDR1 is MGHRA and CDR2 YSYEKL. Trimming shortened V by 2 bases and J by 2 bases, and 12 bases separated the two germline ends. CDR3 size: 15 residues. This chain's CDR3 is CASSQRERGQETQYF. CDR3 sequence (DNA): TGCGCCAGCAGCCAAAGGGAACGGGGACAAGAGACCCAGTACTTC.

The rearrangement joins TRBV28 to TRBJ2-7, with 13 bases matching TRBD2. Germline CDR1 reads MDHEN; CDR2 reads SYDVKM. The CDR3 is 16 residues long. Trimming took 5 bases from V and 3 from J; bases not matched to a gene: 7. The DNA for the CDR3 is TGTGCCAGCAGTGTATCCGGGACTAGCGGGGTCTACGAGCAGTACTTC. Protein: CASSVSGTSGVYEQYF.

This clone was seen just once. The chain has TRBV24-1 and TRBJ2-3; the match to TRBD1 covers 8 bases. CDR1 and CDR2 (germline): KGHDR, SFDVKD. The CDR3 consists of 16 residues. Trimming cost V 3 bases and J 3 bases; bases outside gene matches: 7. The CDR3 sequence: CATSDRGQEGTDTQYF. The CDR3 DNA reads TGTGCCACCAGTGATAGGGGACAGGAGGGTACAGATACGCAGTATTTT.